Below are 19 T cell receptor beta chains sequenced from a single sample in a study of CD8 T cells in ankylosing spondylitis. TCRdb re-called the 5' RACE reads through MiXCR, storing one row per CDR3 protein. This table has roughly 40,000 distinct CDR3 sequences, 2.7% appearing once. The sample was blood, either unsorted or a sorted T cell fraction (not recorded which). All receptors come from a male donor with ankylosing spondylitis or in good health (not recorded which).

There are many counts of this clonotype. This chain connects TRBV9 to TRBJ2-4; 9 nucleotides agree with TRBD1. The CDR3 is made up of 16 amino acids. Looked up from germline, CDR1 is SGDLS and CDR2 is YYNGEE. V lost 1 base to trimming and J lost 6 bases; unmatched junction nucleotides: 8. The DNA for the CDR3 is TGTGCCAGCAGCGTACGGGGGACAGGGAACACAAACATTCAGTACTTC. This translates into CASSVRGTGNTNIQYF.

This clonotype was recorded at least ten times. The rearrangement links TRBV9 to TRBJ2-2, with D perhaps TRBD2 (5 bases). The V end lost 0 bases, the J end lost 2 bases, and 8 bases lay between the germline ends. CDR1 is SGDLS, CDR2 YYNGEE, per germline. The CDR3 has 15 amino acids. This CDR3 is CASSVGGINTGELFF. In nucleotides, the CDR3 is TGTGCCAGCAGCGTAGGAGGGATCAACACCGGGGAGCTGTTTTTT.

This clonotype was seen at least ten times. V usage is TRBV9 and J usage is TRBJ2-5; D remains ambiguous. The CDR3 contains 12 residues. V lost 3 bases, J lost 7 bases, and 10 bases lay in between. Per the germline V gene, CDR1 is SGDLS and CDR2 is YYNGEE. The chain's CDR3 is CASSGHPGTQYF. The CDR3 nucleotides read TGTGCCAGCAGCGGGCATCCGGGGACCCAGTACTTC. Supplemented by reference TRBV9 and TRBJ2-5, the full variable domain reads DSGVTQTPKHLITATGQRVTLRCSPRSGDLSVYWYQQSLDQGLQFLIQYYNGEERAKGNILERFSAQQFPDLHSELNLSSLELGDSALYFCASSGHPGTQYFGPGTRLLVL.

As concerns this clonotype: This clone may be a read error of a much larger clone one base away. This chain uses TRBV9 with TRBJ2-1, with 8 bases that match TRBD2. Per the germline V gene, CDR1 is SGDLS and CDR2 is YYNGEE. The CDR3 length is 17 residues. Here the CDR3 reads CASRVARLAPNYNEQFF. CDR3 DNA sequence: TGTGCCAGCAGAGTAGCTAGACTAGCGCCTAACTACAATGAGCAGTTCTTC. Looking up the rest from reference TRBV9 and TRBJ2-1 gives the full variable domain: DSGVTQTPKHLITATGQRVTLRCSPRSGDLSVYWYQQSLDQGLQFLIQYYNGEERAKGNILERFSAQQFPDLHSELNLSSLELGDSALYFCASRVARLAPNYNEQFFGPGTRLTVL.

This clonotype occurred many times. This chain joins TRBV9 and TRBJ2-1, with TRBD1 identical over 7 bases. The CDR3 sequence is 15 residues long. The V gene end was trimmed by 4 bases and the J gene end by 0 bases; junction bases not matched to a gene: 4. The germline gives CDR1 SGDLS, CDR2 YYNGEE. This CDR3 reads CASSPRDSSYNEQFF. As DNA, the CDR3 is TGTGCCAGCAGCCCCCGGGACAGCTCCTACAATGAGCAGTTCTTC.

This clonotype was seen at least ten times. The V gene is TRBV9, the J gene TRBJ2-3; the D gene could be TRBD1 or TRBD2 (5 bases each). The germline CDR1 and CDR2 sequences are SGDLS and YYNGEE. V was clipped by 4 bases and J by 4 bases, with 19 bases between them. The CDR3 extends over 16 amino acids. CDR3 sequence: CASSKRSGTGADTQYF. The CDR3 region has the DNA TGTGCCAGCAGCAAAAGATCCGGGACGGGTGCAGATACGCAGTATTTT.

This clonotype was detected ten times or more. The chain joins TRBV9 to TRBJ2-3; no reliable D call. The germline V gene has CDR1 SGDLS and CDR2 YYNGEE. Trimming left V 3 bases short and J 11 bases short, with 16 bases between. This CDR3 has 13 amino acids. This CDR3 reads CASSAEVVGEQYF. In nucleotides, the CDR3 is TGTGCCAGCAGCGCCGAGGTCGTAGGTGAGCAGTATTTT. The full variable domain, its missing parts supplied by reference TRBV9 and TRBJ2-3, is DSGVTQTPKHLITATGQRVTLRCSPRSGDLSVYWYQQSLDQGLQFLIQYYNGEERAKGNILERFSAQQFPDLHSELNLSSLELGDSALYFCASSAEVVGEQYFGPGTRLTVL.

As concerns this clonotype: A junction boundary mismatches the germline segment, possibly from a read error. The V call is TRBV9, the J call TRBJ2-1; 7 bases line up with TRBD1. CDR3 length: 11 amino acids. Germline V gene sequence: CDR1 SGDLS, CDR2 YYNGEE. Here the CDR3 reads CASSPGTEQFF. In DNA, the CDR3 is TGTGCCAGCAGCCCAGGGACAGAGCAGTTCTTT.

This clonotype was seen repeatedly, ten times or more. The V and J genes are TRBV9 and TRBJ2-3; D may be TRBD1 or TRBD2 (6 bases each). In germline, CDR1 is SGDLS, CDR2 YYNGEE. V lost 5 bases, J lost 0 bases, and 7 bases lay in between. The CDR3 covers 13 residues. CDR3 sequence reads: CASRGGSTDTQYF. The CDR3 DNA is TGTGCCAGCAGGGGGGGCAGCACAGATACGCAGTATTTT.

The sample holds a few counts of this clonotype. The chain recombines TRBV9 with TRBJ2-7; D is possibly TRBD2 (6 bases). The CDR3 extends over 14 amino acids. Germline CDR1 SGDLS, CDR2 YYNGEE. V lost 10 bases, J lost 0 bases, and 17 bases lay in between. CDR3 nucleotides: TGTGCCTCTTGCCCGGGCGGGACCTCCTACGAGCAGTACTTC. It is translated as CASCPGGTSYEQYF. Together with reference TRBV9 and TRBJ2-7, the CDR3 gives the full variable domain: DSGVTQTPKHLITATGQRVTLRCSPRSGDLSVYWYQQSLDQGLQFLIQYYNGEERAKGNILERFSAQQFPDLHSELNLSSLELGDSALYFCASCPGGTSYEQYFGPGTRLTVT.

The sample holds many counts of this clonotype. This chain links TRBV9 with TRBJ2-2, with D perhaps given as TRBD1 or TRBD2 (5 bases each). Germline V gene data show CDR1 as SGDLS and CDR2 as YYNGEE. The germline V and J ends were trimmed by 3 bases and 7 bases, with 16 bases remaining between them. This CDR3 is 15 amino acids long. The CDR3 sequence: CASSAGGRRGGELFF. The CDR3 region has the DNA TGTGCCAGCAGCGCTGGGGGACGGAGAGGCGGGGAGCTGTTTTTT.

Many counts were recorded for this clonotype. This chain connects TRBV9 to TRBJ2-6; D gene ambiguous. CDR1 and CDR2 from the germline V gene are SGDLS and YYNGEE. There are 15 residues in the CDR3. Trimming removed 7 bases from V and 1 base from J, with 12 bases in between. The CDR3 DNA sequence: TGTGCCAGCTCAAGGTGGGGTTCTGGGGCCAACGTCCTGACTTTC. Protein: CASSRWGSGANVLTF.

This clonotype was detected ten times or more. The chain couples TRBV9 to TRBJ2-1; 7 positions agree with TRBD2. The germline V gene encodes CDR1 SGDLS and CDR2 YYNGEE. V lost 7 bases to trimming and J lost 8 bases; unmatched junction nucleotides: 6. The CDR3 is 12 amino acids. This CDR3 reads CASGGEGHEQFF. In nucleotides, the CDR3 is TGTGCCAGCGGAGGGGAGGGCCATGAGCAGTTCTTC.

This clonotype has ten or more counts. The chain combines TRBV9 with TRBJ2-7, with 7 bases matching TRBD2. After removal of 3 bases from V and 5 bases from J, the junction contained 11 bases not matched to a gene. Germline V gives CDR1 SGDLS, CDR2 YYNGEE. This CDR3 spans 15 amino acids. CDR3 loop: CASSDGGDPLDEQYF. CDR3 coding DNA: TGTGCCAGCAGCGATGGGGGGGACCCCCTGGACGAGCAGTACTTC.

At least ten counts were recorded for this clonotype. This chain uses TRBV9 with TRBJ2-7; 7 nucleotides agree with TRBD1. Germline CDR1 reads SGDLS; CDR2 reads YYNGEE. The J segment lost 6 bases and the V segment lost 4 bases, leaving 7 bases of the junction unmatched. The CDR3 sequence is 13 residues long. Here the CDR3 reads CASSITGAGEQYF. Written as DNA, the CDR3 is TGTGCCAGCAGCATCACAGGGGCGGGCGAGCAGTACTTC. The entire variable domain, with the rest obtained from reference TRBV9 and TRBJ2-7, is as follows: DSGVTQTPKHLITATGQRVTLRCSPRSGDLSVYWYQQSLDQGLQFLIQYYNGEERAKGNILERFSAQQFPDLHSELNLSSLELGDSALYFCASSITGAGEQYFGPGTRLTVT.

Ten or more counts support this clonotype. The V call is TRBV9, the J call TRBJ2-1; 15 positions match TRBD2. The CDR3 extends over 17 amino acids. Unmatched junction bases numbered 7, after V lost 5 bases and J lost 4 bases. The germline gives CDR1 SGDLS, CDR2 YYNGEE. For the CDR3, the DNA is TGTGCCAGCAGTGAAGGACTAGCGGGAGGGTCTTACAATGAGCAGTTCTTC. Protein product: CASSEGLAGGSYNEQFF. The full variable domain, its missing parts supplied by reference TRBV9 and TRBJ2-1, is DSGVTQTPKHLITATGQRVTLRCSPRSGDLSVYWYQQSLDQGLQFLIQYYNGEERAKGNILERFSAQQFPDLHSELNLSSLELGDSALYFCASSEGLAGGSYNEQFFGPGTRLTVL.

At least ten counts were recorded for this clonotype. The chain carries TRBV9 and TRBJ2-7; a weak D match, TRBD1 (6 bases). There are 15 residues in the CDR3. CDR1 is SGDLS, CDR2 YYNGEE, per germline. V gave up 0 bases and J gave up 3 bases, with 13 bases separating them. The CDR3 spells CASSVGWTESYEQYF. CDR3 nucleotides: TGTGCCAGCAGCGTAGGGTGGACAGAGAGCTACGAGCAGTACTTC.

This clonotype has ten or more counts. The genes are TRBV9 and TRBJ2-7; 7 nucleotides match TRBD1. The CDR3 consists of 16 residues. Germline-derived CDR1 and CDR2 are SGDLS and YYNGEE. Germline trimming cut 4 bases from V and 2 bases from J; bases unmatched to any gene: 12. The DNA for the CDR3 is TGTGCCAGCAGCCCTCGTCCCGGGACAGTCCCCTACGAGCAGTACTTC. Protein: CASSPRPGTVPYEQYF.

In this sample, this clonotype turned up many times. The chain recombines TRBV9 with TRBJ2-7; D is undetermined. Trimming removed 4 bases at V and 5 bases at J, with 22 bases between. Germline-derived CDR1 and CDR2 are SGDLS and YYNGEE. The CDR3 has 16 residues. The CDR3 nucleotides are TGTGCCAGCAGCCCCACCCCGACGCTCGGAGCAAACGAGCAGTACTTC. This encodes CASSPTPTLGANEQYF.